Described below is a single T cell receptor beta chain sequence and its context. It has no known antigen specificity. Base qualities are missing; no much larger clone stands one base away. Its CDR3 holds 10 amino acids, cysteine through phenylalanine. The entry retains the CDR3 DNA only, 30 bases that are in frame from base 1. From V the trimming removes 8 bases and from J it removes 9 bases, while the gene matches leave 3 bases of the junction unaccounted for. The germline V gene (reference sequence) supplies CDR1 LNHNV and CDR2 YYDKDF. These data originate in a study of blood T cell repertoires in COVID-19 (dated by TCRdb to 2018 to 2021). Regarding the study in general: The collaborator samples originated in the United States, Italy and Spain and spanned the acute and convalescent phases of COVID-19. The material from the prospective study consisted of cDNA or gDNA derived from T cells, B-cell-depleted T cells, or PBMCs. Deeply sampled blood TCRbeta repertoires from subjects exposed to, actively infected with, or recovered from COVID-19 were included in the dataset. The repertoires were released in a freely available public database meant as a resource for research on the immune response to SARS-CoV-2. The samples were drawn from the first 160 participants of the ongoing ImmuneRACE study and from more than 1,000 subjects provided by 6 global collaborators. Nearly every sample came with metadata listing a de-identified subject ID, COVID-19 status, age in years and sex. HLA class I and class II types, where available, came from metadata supplied by the sample provider rather than from assay-based typing.

TCRbeta CDR3 regions were amplified from genomic DNA using the immunoSEQ Assay, a bias-controlled multiplex PCR. Under the source paper's analysis protocol: The number of nucleated cells in each sample was estimated from the amplification of reference gene primers within the assay. To quantify the absolute abundance of each unique TCRbeta CDR3 rearrangement, sequence reads were collapsed and filtered. For each sample, productive Simpson clonality was calculated by taking the square root of Simpson's diversity index across productive rearrangements. As stored in TCRdb, this immuneACCESS dataset retains in-frame rearrangements with V and J assigned. A fraction of the clones does not appear; measured against another copy, unresolved V genes explain less than half of the discrepancy, and the remainder lacks a known reason. V and J calls plus clone size are reproduced from that table; the DNA served to infer D and trimming. The sample yields some 450,000 clones; around 89% were counted once. The ten most abundant clones make up around 12% of the sample.

General conclusions and limits of the study: The quantity of clinical and demographic metadata differed by source and by participant and was supplied without curation.

One collaborating source in Seattle enrolled patients during active infection and followed them longitudinally through the course of disease. Each collaborating institution followed its own protocols to collect whole blood in K2EDTA tubes. For TCRbeta analysis, collaborators shipped samples in one of three forms: frozen whole blood, isolated PBMCs, or DNA extracted from either of those sample types. The sequence was obtained from a woman aged 50 to 60 with COVID-19, enrolled during active disease. Specimen: peripheral blood. This sequence uses TRBV15 and TRBJ2-5; 7 of the junction bases match TRBD2. The sequenced DNA is TGTGCCACCGGGGGGGGTGCCCAGTACTTC. It is translated as CATGGGAQYF.